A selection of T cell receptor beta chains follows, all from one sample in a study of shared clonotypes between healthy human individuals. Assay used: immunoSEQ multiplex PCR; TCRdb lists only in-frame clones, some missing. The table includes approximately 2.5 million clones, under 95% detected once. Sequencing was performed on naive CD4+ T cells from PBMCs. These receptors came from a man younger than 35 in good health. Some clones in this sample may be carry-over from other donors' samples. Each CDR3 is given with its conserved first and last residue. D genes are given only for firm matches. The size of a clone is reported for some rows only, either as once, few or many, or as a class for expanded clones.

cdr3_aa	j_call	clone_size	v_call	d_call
CASSLASGLTSGSRPYNEQFF	TRBJ2-1	NA	TRBV5-1	TRBD2
CASSLGQGTPDTQYF	TRBJ2-3	NA	TRBV28	TRBD1
CASSERQGQPQHF	TRBJ1-5	NA	TRBV25-1	TRBD1
CASSILGQSTDTQYF	TRBJ2-3	NA	TRBV5-6	TRBD1
CASRGGPEQYF	TRBJ2-7	NA	TRBV2	NA
CASSLARRGDPYEQYF	TRBJ2-7	NA	TRBV7-2	NA
CASSSNPSRAPGELFF	TRBJ2-2	once	TRBV5-5	NA
CASSLGLGRPYEQYF	TRBJ2-7	NA	TRBV7-9	NA
CASSVAPLAYEQYF	TRBJ2-7	NA	TRBV9	NA
CASSFISFARDREPQHF	TRBJ1-5	NA	TRBV28	TRBD1
CASSRPLAGGPTGELFF	TRBJ2-2	NA	TRBV7-4	TRBD2
CASSVGWGGDHYEQYF	TRBJ2-7	NA	TRBV9	NA
CASSGGNRDTGELFF	TRBJ2-2	NA	TRBV9	NA
CATSRDWGGSNEQYF	TRBJ2-7	NA	TRBV15	NA
CASSLQAGRSSYNEQFF	TRBJ2-1	once	TRBV28	NA
CASSEFKGVDEQFF	TRBJ2-1	NA	TRBV25-1	NA
CASSYGTREKLFF	TRBJ1-4	NA	TRBV6-6	NA
CASSPGAAGGRDEQYF	TRBJ2-7	NA	TRBV5-1	TRBD2
CASSSTGDWTGELFF	TRBJ2-2	NA	TRBV5-1	NA
CASSEAETKNIQYF	TRBJ2-4	NA	TRBV10-1	NA
CASSLMTGGANTGELFF	TRBJ2-2	NA	TRBV7-9	NA
CASSEAPRSYEQYF	TRBJ2-7	NA	TRBV6-1	NA
CASSRDGNTEAFF	TRBJ1-1	NA	TRBV28	NA
CASSLIFPDSYNEQFF	TRBJ2-1	NA	TRBV5-1	NA
CASSGGGNQPQHF	TRBJ1-5	NA	TRBV7-6	NA
CASSYPNTDTQYF	TRBJ2-3	NA	TRBV5-1	NA
CANLLAGGHEQYF	TRBJ2-7	NA	TRBV2	TRBD2
CASSLQGWGDTQYF	TRBJ2-3	NA	TRBV5-1	NA
CASSNRTGYATHGYTF	TRBJ1-2	NA	TRBV6-6	NA
CASSPGHQVNEKLFF	TRBJ1-4	NA	TRBV5-1	NA
CATSRARFYGYTF	TRBJ1-2	once	TRBV15	NA
CASSPTTGGYTF	TRBJ1-2	NA	TRBV18	NA